The 21 T cell receptor beta chains presented below share a single source sample, sequenced in a study of CXCR3-negative and CXCR3-positive naive CD8 T cells. The method, 5' RACE with UMI labels, was used to prepare the TRB cDNA libraries. TCRdb reanalyzed the 5' RACE reads, giving one entry per CDR3 protein sequence and no DNA. Here the sample table reports 100,000 to 150,000 distinct CDR3 sequences. The source material was naive CXCR3- CD8+ T cells from blood. The subset: CD45RO-CCR7+CD27+CD95- naive CD8+ T cells lacking CXCR3 (TNR3-). The receptor set was obtained from a human donor in good health. Some clones in this sample may be carry-over from other donors' samples.

The chain employs TRBV7-9 and TRBJ2-2; TCRdb outputs TRBD1, but without DNA this stays unchecked. The CDR3 loop spans 16 amino acids. Germline V gene sequence: CDR1 SEHNR, CDR2 FQNEAQ (reference sequence). The CDR3 is CASSVPGTGESGELFF.

V and J are TRBV5-1 and TRBJ2-1; with no DNA, the TCRdb D assignment of TRBD2 cannot be verified. The CDR3 loop spans 16 amino acids. CDR1 and CDR2 from the germline V gene are SGHRS and YFSETQ. The CDR3 sequence is CASSLEAGGHQNEQFF.

The V call is TRBV28, the J call TRBJ2-7; as DNA is missing, the TRBD2 call by TCRdb cannot be tested. This CDR3 region has 13 residues. Germline V gene sequence: CDR1 MDHEN, CDR2 SYDVKM. CDR3: CASSLAGRYEQYF.

J is TRBJ1-2 and V is TRBV20-1; TCRdb selects TRBD1, and the lack of DNA leaves this call unchecked. This CDR3 is 14 amino acids long. Germline V lookup: CDR1 DFQATT, CDR2 SNEGSKA (reference sequence). The CDR3 protein is CSASPLDRGLGYTF.

The chain couples TRBV25-1 to TRBJ2-2. This CDR3 has 13 residues. Germline CDR1 and CDR2: MGHDK and SYGVNS. The CDR3 is CASSEYNRGELFF.

V gene TRBV5-1 combines with J gene TRBJ2-6; TCRdb proposes TRBD2, but this gene call is untestable without DNA. The CDR3 runs to 16 residues. Germline V lookup: CDR1 SGHRS, CDR2 YFSETQ. CDR3 loop: CASSRRGDEGANVLTF.

J is TRBJ1-2 and V is TRBV12-3 or TRBV12-4. The CDR3 consists of 13 residues. The CDR3 loop is CASSLSLGSGYTF.

The rearrangement links TRBV14 to TRBJ2-2. The germline V gene encodes CDR1 SGHDN and CDR2 FVKESK. The CDR3 totals 16 residues. CDR3 region: CASSQERTPTPGELFF.

The chain links TRBV7-9 to TRBJ2-7; TCRdb proposes TRBD2, but this gene call is untestable without DNA. The CDR3 is 18 amino acids. CDR1 is SEHNR and CDR2 is FQNEAQ in the germline V gene (reference sequence). CDR3 sequence reads: CASSPLLAGEGDWDEQYF. Full variable domain (remainder filled in from reference TRBV7-9 and TRBJ2-7): DTGVSQNPRHKITKRGQNVTFRCDPISEHNRLYWYRQTLGQGPEFLTYFQNEAQLEKSRLLSDRFSAERPKGSFSTLEIQRTEQGDSAMYLCASSPLLAGEGDWDEQYFGPGTRLTVT.

V usage is TRBV29-1 and J usage is TRBJ2-7. Germline V lookup: CDR1 SQVTM, CDR2 ANQGSEA. CDR3 size: 13 residues. The CDR3 loop reads CSDETSMSYEQYF.

Here the CDR3 reads CSVINRDSFSYEQYF. This rearrangement joins TRBV29-1 to TRBJ2-7; the TCRdb call, TRBD1, lacks DNA for checking. CDR3 length equals 15 residues. CDR1 and CDR2 (germline): SQVTM, ANQGSEA.

The chain is built from TRBV5-1 and TRBJ2-2; TCRdb outputs TRBD2, but without DNA this stays unchecked. This CDR3 is built from 17 residues. Germline CDR1 reads SGHRS; CDR2 reads YFSETQ. The CDR3 loop reads CASSTVAGELNTGELFF. Drawing the rest from reference TRBV5-1 and TRBJ2-2, the complete variable domain is KAGVTQTPRYLIKTRGQQVTLSCSPISGHRSVSWYQQTPGQGLQFLFEYFSETQRNKGNFPGRFSGRQFSNSRSEMNVSTLELGDSALYLCASSTVAGELNTGELFFGEGSRLTVL.

The chain is built from TRBV5-1 and TRBJ2-7. From germline, CDR1 is SGHRS and CDR2 YFSETQ. CDR3 length: 13 residues. Here the CDR3 reads CASSPDGDYEQYF.

The chain employs TRBV28 and TRBJ2-7; TCRdb's D call of TRBD1 is untestable without DNA. The V gene's germline CDR1 is MDHEN and CDR2 SYDVKM. CDR3 length: 15 amino acids. Here the CDR3 reads CASSPLPGTGGEQYF. The whole variable domain, filled in from reference TRBV28 and TRBJ2-7, reads DVKVTQSSRYLVKRTGEKVFLECVQDMDHENMFWYRQDPGLGLRLIYFSYDVKMKEKGDIPEGYSVSREKKERFSLILESASTNQTSMYLCASSPLPGTGGEQYFGPGTRLTVT.

This sequence joins TRBV7-9 and TRBJ2-1; the D call from TCRdb, TRBD1, cannot be confirmed without DNA. In germline, CDR1 is SEHNR, CDR2 FQNEAQ (reference sequence). The CDR3 is 14 amino acids. This CDR3 is CASNSDRNYNEQFF.

V usage is TRBV6-6 and J usage is TRBJ2-7; TCRdb designates TRBD1, a call that cannot be tested without DNA. This CDR3 is built from 15 residues. Germline CDR1 and CDR2: MNHNY and SVGAGI (reference sequence). The CDR3 region is CASSPGQGLYYEQYF.

The chain couples TRBV12-3 or TRBV12-4 to TRBJ1-1; lacking DNA, the TRBD1 call made by TCRdb goes unchecked. The CDR3 has 14 residues. This chain's CDR3 is CASSDFSGAVEAFF.

The chain joins TRBV20-1 to TRBJ2-7; TCRdb proposes TRBD2, but this gene call is untestable without DNA. Germline CDR1 DFQATT, CDR2 SNEGSKA (reference sequence). The CDR3 has 14 residues. The chain's CDR3 is CSAIPYSGSYEQYF.

V and J are TRBV28 and TRBJ1-5. CDR3 length: 13 residues. Looked up from germline, CDR1 is MDHEN and CDR2 is SYDVKM. The CDR3 sequence is CASSLWVAQPQHF.

The rearrangement uses TRBV6-2 or TRBV6-3 and TRBJ1-2; TCRdb reports TRBD1, a call that lacks DNA to check it against. CDR1 is MNHEY, CDR2 SVGEGT, per germline. The CDR3 has 13 amino acids. This CDR3 is CASSSDIGDGYTF.

This rearrangement joins TRBV29-1 to TRBJ2-5. Germline V gene data show CDR1 as SQVTM and CDR2 as ANQGSEA. This CDR3 is 11 amino acids long. The CDR3 reads CSVNTRSAQYF. Full variable domain (outside the CDR3, taken from reference TRBV29-1 and TRBJ2-5): SAVISQKPSRDICQRGTSLTIQCQVDSQVTMMFWYRQQPGQSLTLIATANQGSEATYESGFVIDKFPISRPNLTFSTLTVSNMSPEDSSIYLCSVNTRSAQYFGPGTRLLVL.